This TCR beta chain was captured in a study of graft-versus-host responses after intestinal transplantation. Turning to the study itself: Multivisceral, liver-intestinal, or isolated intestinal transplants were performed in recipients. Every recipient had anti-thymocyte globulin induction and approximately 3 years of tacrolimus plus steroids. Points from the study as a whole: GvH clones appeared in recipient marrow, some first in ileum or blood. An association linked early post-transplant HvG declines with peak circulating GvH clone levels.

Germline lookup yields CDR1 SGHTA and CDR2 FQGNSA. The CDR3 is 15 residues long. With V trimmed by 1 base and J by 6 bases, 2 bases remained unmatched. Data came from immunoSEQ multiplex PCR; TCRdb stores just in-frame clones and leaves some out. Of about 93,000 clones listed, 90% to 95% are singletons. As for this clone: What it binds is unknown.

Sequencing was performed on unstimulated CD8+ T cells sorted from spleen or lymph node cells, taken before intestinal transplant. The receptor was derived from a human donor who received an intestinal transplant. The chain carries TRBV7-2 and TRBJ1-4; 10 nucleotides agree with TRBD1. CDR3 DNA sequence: TGTGCCAGCAGCTTAGGGACAGGGGGGTATGAAAAACTGTTTTTT. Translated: CASSLGTGGYEKLFF.